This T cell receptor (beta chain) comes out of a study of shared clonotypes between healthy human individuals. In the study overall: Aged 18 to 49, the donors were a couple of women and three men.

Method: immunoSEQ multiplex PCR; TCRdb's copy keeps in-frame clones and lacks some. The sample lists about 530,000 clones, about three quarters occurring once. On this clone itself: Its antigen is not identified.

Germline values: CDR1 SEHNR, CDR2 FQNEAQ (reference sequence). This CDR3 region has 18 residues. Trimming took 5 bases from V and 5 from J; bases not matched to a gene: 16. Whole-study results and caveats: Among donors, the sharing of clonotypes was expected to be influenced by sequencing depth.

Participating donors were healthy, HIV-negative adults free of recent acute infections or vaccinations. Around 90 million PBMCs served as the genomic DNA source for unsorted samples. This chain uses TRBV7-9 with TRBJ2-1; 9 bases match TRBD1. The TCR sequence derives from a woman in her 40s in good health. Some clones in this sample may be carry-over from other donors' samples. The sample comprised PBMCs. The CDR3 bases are TGTGCCAGCAGCCCCCTCCCCCCAGGACAGGGGTCCGACAATGAGCAGTTCTTC. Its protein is CASSPLPPGQGSDNEQFF.